This T cell receptor (beta chain) was recovered during a study of T cells expressing NK-cell markers. For the study at large: Eight donors were sequenced, of whom seven were HCMV-seropositive, while the remaining one was HCMV-seronegative.

To note about this clonotype: Its antigen is still unknown.

The CDR3 length is 15 residues. Per germline, CDR1 DFQATT and CDR2 SNEGSKA (reference sequence). TCRdb re-called the 5' RACE reads; every CDR3 protein appears as one record, without DNA. This sample contains about 260,000 distinct CDR3 sequences. Study-wide results and limits: A handful of donors had dominant NKG2C+ clonotypes that comprised roughly 1.0-7.0% of their CD8+ T cells.

The V and J genes are TRBV20-1 and TRBJ2-1; absent DNA, TCRdb's TRBD2 call cannot be checked. Material for sequencing was blood T cells: a sorted CD56 or NKG2C T cell subset, CD4+ or CD8+ T cells, or bulk PBMC T cells (not recorded which). This TCR derives from a man between 18 and 35 years old in good health. This CDR3 reads CSANGLAVSYNEQFF.